These 29 T cell receptor beta chains share one sample of origin, sequenced in a study of shared clonotypes between healthy human individuals. Profiled with immunoSEQ multiplex PCR; TCRdb holds only in-frame clones, not every one. The sample has fewer than 400,000 clones, approximately 79% seen once; the top ten hold 10%. Sample: memory CD4+ T cells sorted from blood. Subset of the sample: CD45RA-negative fraction. Receptors were obtained from a man aged 25-45 years in good health.

This chain uses TRBV29-1 with TRBJ1-1, with D uncertain. This CDR3 region has 12 residues. V lost 5 bases and J 1 base, leaving 8 bases between the germline ends. Germline loops: CDR1 SQVTM, CDR2 ANQGSEA. The CDR3 DNA follows: TGCAGCGTTCGCCGATCGAACACTGAAGCTTTCTTT. Its translation is CSVRRSNTEAFF.

The chain employs TRBV6-1 and TRBJ2-1, with 8 bases lining up with TRBD1. The CDR3 sequence is 15 residues long. CDR1 and CDR2 from the germline V gene are MNHNS and SASEGT. V was pared by 3 bases and J by 5 bases, with 6 bases of the junction left unmatched. This chain's CDR3 is CASSDGQGLNNEQFF. As DNA, the CDR3 is TGTGCCAGCAGTGATGGACAGGGTCTGAACAATGAGCAGTTCTTC.

With regard to this clone: This probably arose from a read error, given a far larger clone one base away. Distinct nucleotide sequences in the sample also encode this CDR3. The chain recombines TRBV7-3 with TRBJ2-1, with no clear D. V was cut by 2 bases and J by 5 bases, with 7 bases left in between. CDR1 SGHTA and CDR2 FQGTGA come from the germline V gene. This CDR3 comprises 13 residues. CDR3 nucleotide sequence: TGTGCCAGCAGCTTAGGGCAGAACAATGAGCAGTTCTTC. Translated, it gives CASSLGQNNEQFF. Full variable domain (rest looked up from reference TRBV7-3 and TRBJ2-1): GAGVSQTPSNKVTEKGKYVELRCDPISGHTALYWYRQSLGQGPEFLIYFQGTGAADDSGLPNDRFFAVRPEGSVSTLKIQRTERGDSAVYLCASSLGQNNEQFFGPGTRLTVL.

V usage is TRBV30 and J usage is TRBJ2-7; D possibly uses TRBD1 or TRBD2 (6 bases each). Trimming cost V 5 bases and J 6 bases, with 20 bases left between them. CDR1 and CDR2 from the germline V gene are GTSNPN and SVGIG (reference sequence). This CDR3 spans 14 amino acids. Written as DNA, the CDR3 is TGTGCCTGGCAACAGGGAGGTTCTACAGGCGAGCAGTACTTC. It yields the protein CAWQQGGSTGEQYF.

The chain combines TRBV25-1 with TRBJ1-1; no definite D call. Trimming pared 7 bases from V and 7 bases from J, leaving 10 bases between. The CDR3 extends over 11 amino acids. Germline loops: CDR1 MGHDK, CDR2 SYGVNS. The CDR3 protein is CASTQSYEAFF. The CDR3 coding sequence is TGTGCCAGCACCCAATCCTATGAAGCTTTCTTT. The full variable domain, rest sourced from reference TRBV25-1 and TRBJ1-1, is EADIYQTPRYLVIGTGKKITLECSQTMGHDKMYWYQQDPGMELHLIHYSYGVNSTEKGDLSSESTVSRIRTEHFPLTLESARPSHTSQYLCASTQSYEAFFGQGTRLTVV.

The J gene is TRBJ2-3, the V gene TRBV7-9; TRBD2 aligns across 7 bases. Per germline, CDR1 SEHNR and CDR2 FQNEAQ (reference sequence). V shed 0 bases, J shed 0 bases, and the junction held 3 bases outside the gene matches. The length of the CDR3 is 16 residues. CDR3 protein: CASSLAGSGSTDTQYF. DNA of the CDR3: TGTGCCAGCAGCTTAGCGGGTAGCGGGAGCACAGATACGCAGTATTTT.

The gene calls are TRBV19 and TRBJ2-1, with TRBD2 matching 10 bases. With 5 bases clipped from V and 9 bases from J, the junction kept 7 bases outside the gene matches. CDR1 and CDR2 from the germline V gene are LNHDA and SQIVND (reference sequence). The CDR3 is 14 residues long. The CDR3 here is CASSPSGSLREQFF. CDR3 sequence (DNA): TGTGCCAGTAGTCCTAGCGGGAGTTTGCGTGAGCAGTTCTTC.

The chain has TRBV7-2 and TRBJ2-7; D ambiguous. The CDR3 is 14 residues long. Germline V gives CDR1 SGHTA, CDR2 FQGNSA. Trimming pared 5 bases from V and 0 bases from J, leaving 11 bases between. The CDR3, as DNA: TGTGCCAGCAGCGAGTCTGGGTACTCCTACGAGCAGTACTTC. Protein: CASSESGYSYEQYF.

The rearrangement links TRBV7-3 to TRBJ2-1; D unresolved. The V and J ends lost 3 bases and 4 bases respectively, with 10 bases between them. The germline gives CDR1 SGHTA, CDR2 FQGTGA. CDR3 length equals 14 residues. DNA for the CDR3: TGTGCCAGCAGCTTCTCCGGCCAATACAATGAGCAGTTCTTC. Its protein is CASSFSGQYNEQFF. Looking up the rest from reference TRBV7-3 and TRBJ2-1 gives the full variable domain: GAGVSQTPSNKVTEKGKYVELRCDPISGHTALYWYRQSLGQGPEFLIYFQGTGAADDSGLPNDRFFAVRPEGSVSTLKIQRTERGDSAVYLCASSFSGQYNEQFFGPGTRLTVL.

This sequence joins TRBV6-1 and TRBJ2-2; 10 nucleotides line up with TRBD1. The CDR3 consists of 15 residues. Per germline, CDR1 MNHNS and CDR2 SASEGT. Unmatched junction bases numbered 9, after V lost 7 bases and J lost 7 bases. The CDR3 reads CASNTDRGRGGELFF. DNA for the CDR3: TGTGCCAGCAATACAGACAGGGGGCGCGGCGGGGAGCTGTTTTTT.

V is TRBV18 and J is TRBJ2-7; possibly TRBD2 for D (5 bases). V lost 2 bases to trimming and J lost 2 bases, with 25 bases between them. Germline values: CDR1 KGHSH, CDR2 LQKENI. CDR3 size: 19 residues. The CDR3 protein is CASSPKRIPGNPPTYEQYF. CDR3 bases: TGTGCCAGCTCACCAAAGAGGATACCGGGGAATCCTCCTACCTACGAGCAGTACTTC.

The chain is built from TRBV6-5 and TRBJ1-1; D ambiguous. CDR3 length equals 14 residues. Looked up from germline, CDR1 is MNHEY and CDR2 is SVGAGI. The V gene lost 10 bases and the J gene lost 0 bases, with 15 bases spanning the gap. The CDR3 bases are TGTGCCACCTCTCCCTCCCCCATGAACACTGAAGCTTTCTTT. This sequence encodes CATSPSPMNTEAFF.

This chain connects TRBV5-8 to TRBJ2-7, with 7 positions matching TRBD1. The ends lost 0 bases at V and 4 bases at J; junction bases unmatched: 7. The CDR3 consists of 15 residues. Germline values: CDR1 SGHTS, CDR2 YDEGEE. The CDR3 coding sequence is TGTGCCAGCAGCTTGGTAGGGGGCGCGGCATACGAGCAGTACTTC. Encoded protein: CASSLVGGAAYEQYF.

The chain is built from TRBV6-5 and TRBJ2-1; TRBD2 might be the D (6 bases). This CDR3 has 15 residues. Trimming left V 6 bases short and J 2 bases short, with 14 bases between. Germline loops: CDR1 MNHEY, CDR2 SVGAGI. The CDR3: CASRATGGPYNEQFF. The CDR3 coding sequence is TGTGCCAGCAGAGCCACCGGAGGGCCCTACAATGAGCAGTTCTTC.

By sample share, this clone is medium-sized. The J gene is TRBJ1-3, the V gene TRBV5-1, with D maybe TRBD1 (6 bases). CDR1 SGHRS and CDR2 YFSETQ come from the germline V gene. The CDR3 has 15 amino acids. V shed 0 bases and J shed 4 bases, with 11 bases lying between them. The DNA for the CDR3 is TGCGCCAGCAGCTTGGGGACAGCACGAGGAAACACCATATATTTT. Its protein is CASSLGTARGNTIYF.

The genes are TRBV9 and TRBJ2-7; D gene unclear. Germline V gives CDR1 SGDLS, CDR2 YYNGEE. CDR3 size: 13 residues. The V and J ends lost 0 bases and 5 bases respectively, with 9 bases between them. CDR3 sequence: CASSVAPEDEQYF. CDR3 DNA: TGTGCCAGCAGCGTAGCCCCCGAGGACGAGCAGTACTTC.

This chain uses TRBV27 with TRBJ2-7; D not certain. Trimming cost V 1 base and J 3 bases, with 7 bases left between them. This CDR3 is 13 amino acids long. In germline, CDR1 is MNHEY, CDR2 SMNVEV (reference sequence). In nucleotides, the CDR3 is TGTGCCAGCAGTTTATACCCAGGCTACGAGCAGTACTTC. It codes for CASSLYPGYEQYF.

The V call is TRBV19, the J call TRBJ2-3; D may correspond to TRBD1 or TRBD2 (5 bases each). The germline V gene has CDR1 LNHDA and CDR2 SQIVND (reference sequence). The CDR3 runs 15 residues. Trimming removed 3 bases from V and 2 bases from J, with 12 bases in between. The CDR3 here is CASSISGADTDTQYF. CDR3 sequence (DNA): TGTGCCAGTAGTATTTCCGGGGCCGACACAGATACGCAGTATTTT.

The sample holds many counts of this clone. This specimen includes other DNA sequences encoding the same CDR3. The V call is TRBV7-6, the J call TRBJ2-3, with no clear D. Germline-derived CDR1 and CDR2 are SGHVS and FNYEAQ. Trimming took off 5 bases at V and 2 bases at J, with 5 bases between the two ends. CDR3 length equals 12 residues. The CDR3 bases are TGTGCCAGCAGCCCCTACACAGATACGCAGTATTTT. Protein: CASSPYTDTQYF.

The chain carries TRBV6-1 and TRBJ2-2, with D possibly matching TRBD2 (6 bases). Germline CDR1 and CDR2: MNHNS and SASEGT. The CDR3 has 14 residues. The ends were cut back, 8 bases at V and 6 bases at J, with 16 bases in the middle. The CDR3 sequence: CASGAGISSGELFF. CDR3 coding DNA: TGTGCCAGCGGCGCGGGAATCTCTTCCGGGGAGCTGTTTTTT.

The genes are TRBV5-5 and TRBJ2-7, with D unclear. Germline V lookup: CDR1 SGHKS, CDR2 YYEKEE (reference sequence). V was trimmed by 1 base and J by 6 bases, leaving 14 bases between them. The CDR3 runs to 14 residues. The chain's CDR3 is CASSLFNTRSEQYF. DNA for the CDR3: TGTGCCAGCAGCTTGTTTAACACCAGGTCCGAGCAGTACTTC.

The chain has TRBV5-1 and TRBJ2-1; 10 positions agree with TRBD2. Germline-derived CDR1 and CDR2 are SGHRS and YFSETQ. The CDR3 covers 18 residues. Trimming cost V 4 bases and J 0 bases; bases outside gene matches: 10. For the CDR3, the DNA is TGCGCCAGCAGCCAGCCCGTAGCGGGAGGCCTCTCCTACAATGAGCAGTTCTTC. It yields the protein CASSQPVAGGLSYNEQFF.

A few counts support this clone. This sample includes further DNA sequences coding for the same CDR3. The chain has TRBV5-1 and TRBJ1-3; D remains unclear. Germline assignment: CDR1 SGHRS and CDR2 YFSETQ. Trimming took 4 bases from V and 2 from J, leaving 7 bases between them. The CDR3 sequence is 13 residues long. The CDR3 nucleotides read TGCGCCAGCAGCGACGGGACTGGAAACACCATATATTTT. Translating gives CASSDGTGNTIYF.

The chain is built from TRBV11-2 and TRBJ1-2, with D possibly being TRBD1 (6 bases). Germline V gene lookup returns CDR1 SGHAT and CDR2 FQNNGV. The CDR3 extends over 15 amino acids. The V and J ends lost 4 bases and 8 bases respectively, with 20 bases between them. CDR3: CASSSRTVLREGYTF. The CDR3 DNA sequence: TGTGCCAGCAGCTCCCGGACAGTACTGCGTGAGGGCTACACCTTC.

The chain links TRBV6-1 to TRBJ2-5; no clear D gene. This CDR3 is built from 14 residues. In germline, CDR1 is MNHNS, CDR2 SASEGT. The germline V and J ends were trimmed by 6 bases and 3 bases, with 14 bases remaining between them. The CDR3 bases are TGTGCCAGCAGATTGGGTCCCCGGGAAGAGACCCAGTACTTC. This gives the protein CASRLGPREETQYF.

This clone occurred many times. The V gene is TRBV5-1, the J gene TRBJ2-3; weak D call: TRBD2 (5 bases). CDR1 and CDR2 (germline): SGHRS, YFSETQ. Deletions cut 4 bases from V and 0 bases from J, with 9 bases between. The CDR3 is 14 amino acids. The CDR3 region is CASSLDSSTDTQYF. CDR3 bases: TGCGCCAGCAGCCTGGACTCTAGCACAGATACGCAGTATTTT.

As concerns this clone: The junction shows a germline mismatch at one end, possibly a read error. The chain combines TRBV7-7 with TRBJ2-5; D gene ambiguous. Germline lookup yields CDR1 SSHAT and CDR2 FNYEAQ (reference sequence). The CDR3 has 11 amino acids. Written as DNA, the CDR3 is TGTGCTAGCAGCCGCCAAGAGACCCAGTACTTC. This sequence encodes CASSRQETQYF.

The V gene is TRBV5-1, the J gene TRBJ2-7; 7 bases are a match to TRBD1. The V and J ends lost 5 bases and 0 bases, in that order; junction bases with no gene match: 8. This CDR3 has 15 residues. CDR1 SGHRS and CDR2 YFSETQ come from the germline V gene. CDR3 region: CASRIQGSSSYEQYF. CDR3 sequence (DNA): TGCGCCAGCAGGATACAGGGGTCTAGCTCCTACGAGCAGTACTTC.

This chain uses TRBV5-1 with TRBJ2-3; no reliable D call. Germline-derived CDR1 and CDR2 are SGHRS and YFSETQ. The length of the CDR3 is 11 residues. The ends were cut back, 5 bases at V and 6 bases at J, with 7 bases in the middle. CDR3 region: CASSEADTQYF. Here the CDR3 DNA reads TGCGCCAGCAGTGAAGCCGATACGCAGTATTTT.